These T cell receptor beta chains were read from a single sample in a study of identical twins. TCRdb re-called the 5' RACE reads with MiXCR, one entry per CDR3 protein. The sample records about 210,000 distinct CDR3 sequences, about a tenth being singletons. Input material: memory (CD45RO+) T cells sorted from blood. Source of these receptors: a woman under 30 in good health. The CDR3 runs from the conserved cysteine through the conserved F or W. A D gene is named only where the DNA matches it firmly. Size values are once, few and many counts, or a class for expanded clones, and some rows have none.

D	V	size	J	length	DNA	CDR3
.	TRBV10-3	few	TRBJ2-5	14	TGTGCCATCAGTGAGTCAGGGGTAGCGGAGACCCAGTACTTC	CAISESGVAETQYF
TRBD2	TRBV5-8	few	TRBJ2-3	15	TGTGCCAGCAGCCCAGCGGGGGACGGTACGGATACGCAGTATTTT	CASSPAGDGTDTQYF
TRBD2	TRBV9	few	TRBJ2-2	17	TGTGCCAGCAGCGTAACTACGAGCGGGAGGGGTACCGGGGAGCTGTTTTTT	CASSVTTSGRGTGELFF
.	TRBV11-1	few	TRBJ2-7	13	TGTGCCAGCAGCTTTACCCTTGAAGACGAGCAGTACTTC	CASSFTLEDEQYF
TRBD1	TRBV12-3/TRBV12-4	many	TRBJ2-7	16	TGTGCCAGCACCATGCGTTCCGGGACAGGTATGAACGAGCAGTACTTC	CASTMRSGTGMNEQYF
.	TRBV11-3	.	TRBJ2-1	11	TGTGCCAGCAGCTTCCAAAATGAGCAGTTCTTC	CASSFQNEQFF
.	TRBV7-9	many	TRBJ2-5	15	TGTGCCAGCAGCCGGGGAATTACAGAGGAAGAGACCCAGTACTTC	CASSRGITEEETQYF
.	TRBV7-2	many	TRBJ2-1	13	TGTGCCAGCAGCTTAATTGAGGGGAATGAGCAGTTCTTC	CASSLIEGNEQFF
TRBD2	TRBV6-5	few	TRBJ2-7	16	TGTGCCAGCAGTTACACGGGCGCGGGAGCAGGCTACGAGCAGTACTTC	CASSYTGAGAGYEQYF
.	TRBV7-3	.	TRBJ1-1	14	TGTGCCAGCAGCTCCAGGGGTGGGAACACTGAAGCTTTCTTT	CASSSRGGNTEAFF
TRBD1	TRBV24-1	many	TRBJ2-2	17	TGTGCCACCAGTGATTCCGGGACAGGGGTTGCCACCGGGGAGCTGTTTTTT	CATSDSGTGVATGELFF
.	TRBV6-1	many	TRBJ2-7	13	TGTGCCAGCAGCAAACCGGCTTCCTACGAGCAGTACTTC	CASSKPASYEQYF
.	TRBV18	few	TRBJ2-1	16	TGTGCCAGCTCACCGCGGCCGGTCTCCTCCTACAATGAGCAGTTCTTC	CASSPRPVSSYNEQFF
.	TRBV6-1	many	TRBJ1-5	15	TGTGCCAGCAGTGAAGGCGTGGGAGCTGGGCAGCCCCAGCATTTT	CASSEGVGAGQPQHF
TRBD1	TRBV3-1	.	TRBJ2-7	15	TGTGCCAGCAGCACCCGGGACAGGGTAACGGACGAGCAGTACTTC	CASSTRDRVTDEQYF
TRBD2	TRBV7-9	medium-sized	TRBJ2-1	14	TGTGCCAGCAGCCTCGGACTAGCAATTGATGAGCAGTTCTTC	CASSLGLAIDEQFF
.	TRBV7-9	.	TRBJ2-7	13	TGTGCCAGCAGCTTAGCGGACGTAAACGAGCAGTACTTC	CASSLADVNEQYF
TRBD2	TRBV10-2	few	TRBJ2-1	17	TGCGCTTCCCGGAGTCTAGCGGGAGTTCCGGGCTACAATGAGCAGTTCTTC	CASRSLAGVPGYNEQFF
.	TRBV6-2/TRBV6-3	few	TRBJ2-7	14	TGTGCCAGCAGTTACACCCCGGGATCGGGCGAGCAGTACTTC	CASSYTPGSGEQYF
TRBD1	TRBV5-6	many	TRBJ1-6	12	TGTGCCAGCAGCAAGGGGGCTTCACCCCTCCACTTT	CASSKGASPLHF
.	TRBV25-1	.	TRBJ1-4	16	TGTGCCAGCAGTGAGGAGAGAGGGCAGGGGACTGAAAAACTGTTTTTT	CASSEERGQGTEKLFF
.	TRBV12-3/TRBV12-4	few	TRBJ2-5	13	TGTGCCAGCAGGCGTAGAAGTGAAGAGACCCAGTACTTC	CASRRRSEETQYF
.	TRBV5-1	.	TRBJ2-3	18	TGCGCCAGCAGCTTGCACCTGTCAACTAGACGGGGCACAGATACGCAGTATTTT	CASSLHLSTRRGTDTQYF
TRBD2	TRBV5-6	many	TRBJ2-1	16	TGTGCCAGCAGCCCGGGACTAGCGGGGGTTTACAATGAGCAGTTCTTC	CASSPGLAGVYNEQFF
TRBD1	TRBV7-2	many	TRBJ1-1	13	TGTGCCAGCAGCTCACAGGGGGGAACTGAAGCTTTCTTT	CASSSQGGTEAFF
TRBD2	TRBV7-7	.	TRBJ2-2	15	TGTGCTAGCAGCGCCCGACTAGCGGGGGTCGGGGAGCTGTTTTTT	CASSARLAGVGELFF
.	TRBV24-1	few	TRBJ1-1	14	TGTGCCATCTCCCCGGGACGAAAGAACACTGAAGCTTTCTTT	CAISPGRKNTEAFF
.	TRBV2	few	TRBJ1-1	14	TGTGCCAGCAGAGACAGGATACGGAGCACTGAAGCTTTCTTT	CASRDRIRSTEAFF